This T cell receptor (beta chain) was captured by sequencing in a study of cytomegalovirus exposure and HLA in healthy donors. The germline CDR1 and CDR2 sequences are MNHNY and SVGAGI (reference sequence). This CDR3 spans 15 amino acids. V lost 5 bases and J lost 11, with 22 bases in between. The protocol was immunoSEQ multiplex PCR, while the TCRdb copy is restricted to in-frame clones and leaves out a portion. The repertoire includes hundreds of thousands of clones, about nine tenths of them detected once, and over 0.75% sits in the top ten. Study-wide results and caveats: There were three CMV-associated chains whose specificity for CMV antigens was confirmed in vitro. Most sequenced TCRs were rare (though some public TCRs occurred in many donors).

About this clone itself: The target antigen is unknown.

J is TRBJ1-5 and V is TRBV6-6, with unresolved D. Input material: PBMCs. This TCR came from a woman aged 18-29 years in good health and CMV-seronegative. The DNA of the CDR3 is TGTGCCAGCAGTACGCAGGACGATCTCCTGGAGGCCCAGCATTTT. Its translation: CASSTQDDLLEAQHF.